The clone carrying this TCR beta chain came up once. Its antigen is currently unknown. Repertoires were generated with immunoSEQ multiplex PCR, while TCRdb's copy carries only in-frame clones and drops some. The table includes 150,000 or so clones, 70% to 90% detected once. The data are from a study of T cell responses to AZD1222 COVID-19 vaccine. Overall study results and limits: Regions 160-218 and 743-854 held dominance among vaccine-associated CD4 TCRs, which spanned spike. Increased Spike-specific TCR breadth and depth were observed after two AZD1222 doses. Seropositive at baseline were only a handful of AZD1222 recipients. Close to half of spike-specific TCRs reportedly recognize unmutated variant regions.

V lost 5 bases and J 6 bases, leaving 16 bases between the germline ends. This CDR3 has 14 amino acids. Germline values: CDR1 SGHDN, CDR2 FVKESK. This receptor was identified in an adult in good health. The sequencing here drew on peripheral blood, taken on day 0 of AZD1222 vaccination. The genes are TRBV14 and TRBJ1-2, with a weak D call TRBD1 (5 bases). CDR3 sequence: CASSYQGEGHGYTF. The CDR3 region has the DNA TGTGCCAGCAGCTATCAGGGAGAAGGCCATGGCTACACCTTC.